A selection of T cell receptor beta chains follows, all from one sample in a study of blood T cell repertoires in COVID-19. Assay used: immunoSEQ multiplex PCR; TCRdb lists only in-frame clones, some missing. The table lists about 220,000 clones, less than 85% of them singletons, with about 7% in the top ten. The sample consisted of peripheral blood. The source is a woman in her seventies with acute or convalescent COVID-19. Both conserved end residues are part of each CDR3. Each record gives: V gene, clone size, J gene, D gene, CDR3 DNA, CDR3 protein. A D gene is named only where the DNA matches it firmly. Part of the rows lack a size; the others show once, few, many or a class for expanded clones.

TRBV7-3,-,TRBJ2-3,TRBD2,TGTGCCAGCAGCTTTAGCGGGGGGACAGATACGCAGTATTTT,CASSFSGGTDTQYF
TRBV3-1/TRBV3-2,-,TRBJ2-3,TRBD1,TGTGCCAGCAGCCAAGCGGGACAGCGAACTAGCACAGATACGCAGTATTTT,CASSQAGQRTSTDTQYF
TRBV19,-,TRBJ1-1,-,TGTGCCAGTAGTGACACTTCCGGGAGCATGAACACTGAAGCTTTCTTT,CASSDTSGSMNTEAFF
TRBV5-5,-,TRBJ2-5,-,TGTGCCAGCAGCTTAACGACAGGCACGGAAGGGACCCAGTACTTC,CASSLTTGTEGTQYF
TRBV18,-,TRBJ2-1,-,TGTGCCAGCTCACCTGGGTTAGCCCATCTCTACAATGAGCAGTTCTTC,CASSPGLAHLYNEQFF
TRBV7-9,-,TRBJ2-3,TRBD2,TGTGCCAGCAGCTTAGGGGGGAGGGCGGCAGATACGCAGTATTTT,CASSLGGRAADTQYF
TRBV3-1/TRBV3-2,-,TRBJ2-2,TRBD1,TGTGCCAGCAGCTATCCGGGACAGGGTGCCGGGGAGCTGTTTTTT,CASSYPGQGAGELFF
TRBV7-8,once,TRBJ2-3,TRBD2,TGTGCCAGCAGCTTACGGAGCGGGGGGTCAGATACGCAGTATTTT,CASSLRSGGSDTQYF
TRBV5-1,many,TRBJ2-7,-,TGCGCCAGCAGCTGGGGTGGACAGTCCGACTACGAGCAGTACTTC,CASSWGGQSDYEQYF
TRBV7-2,-,TRBJ2-7,-,TGTGCCAGCAGCTACAGCACTGCCTACGAGCAGTACTTC,CASSYSTAYEQYF
TRBV12-3/TRBV12-4,-,TRBJ2-7,-,TGTGCCAGCAGTTTTTCTTACGAGCAGTACTTC,CASSFSYEQYF
TRBV10-3,-,TRBJ1-2,-,TGTGCCTCCGGCTCAGGGTATGGCTACACCTTC,CASGSGYGYTF
TRBV19,-,TRBJ1-1,-,TGTGCCAGTAGTGAGAGGCAGAACACTGAAGCTTTCTTT,CASSERQNTEAFF
TRBV18,-,TRBJ2-2,-,TGTGCCAGCTCACCTAGGACAGACACCGGGGAGCTGTTTTTT,CASSPRTDTGELFF
TRBV20-1,few,TRBJ1-2,-,TGCAGTGCCGAGGGATCCTATGGCTACACCTTC,CSAEGSYGYTF
TRBV29-1,-,TRBJ2-1,-,TGCAGCGTTGACGTCGTAGTAGCGGCTGACAATGAGCAGTTCTTC,CSVDVVVAADNEQFF
TRBV10-3,-,TRBJ1-6,-,TGTGCCATCAGTGACAGGTCTAGGGAGAGTTCACCCCTCCACTTT,CAISDRSRESSPLHF
TRBV12-3/TRBV12-4,-,TRBJ2-1,-,TGTGCCAGCAGCTTTGACAGAAACAATGAGCAGTTCTTC,CASSFDRNNEQFF
TRBV4-2,-,TRBJ2-1,-,TGTGCCAGCAGCCAAGTCGCCTACAATGAGCAGTTCTTC,CASSQVAYNEQFF
TRBV4-1,-,TRBJ2-5,TRBD2,TGCGCCAGCAGCCAAGGGGTCAAGCGGGGGGCGCGGGAGACCCAGTACTTC,CASSQGVKRGARETQYF
TRBV5-6,-,TRBJ1-2,TRBD1,TGTGCCAGCAGCTTTCGTGTCGAGGGGGCTGGGGGCTACACCTTC,CASSFRVEGAGGYTF
TRBV5-5,-,TRBJ2-5,-,TGTGCCAGCAGCCCGGCAGGCCTCACGGAGACCCAGTACTTC,CASSPAGLTETQYF
TRBV3-1/TRBV3-2,once,TRBJ1-3,-,TGTGCCAGCAGCCGCAGGGAAGGGGGAAACACCATATATTTT,CASSRREGGNTIYF
TRBV7-8,-,TRBJ2-1,TRBD2,TGTGCCAGCAGCTTAGAGCGGGGGGCGGTCATGTTCTTC,CASSLERGAVMFF
TRBV19,-,TRBJ2-2,TRBD2,TGTGCCAGTAGTGGGAGCGGGGGGGCATCCGGGGAGCTGTTTTTT,CASSGSGGASGELFF
TRBV3-1/TRBV3-2,-,TRBJ2-5,TRBD2,TGTGCCAGCAGCCAGACTAGCGGGGGGCGGGAGACCCAGTACTTC,CASSQTSGGRETQYF
TRBV7-9,-,TRBJ2-5,-,TGTGCCAGCAGCTTAGCGGTGCCACCGAGAGAGACCCAGTACTTC,CASSLAVPPRETQYF
TRBV6-5,-,TRBJ2-5,-,TGTGCCAGCAGCTCTTCAGGGGCGCGAGAGACCCAGTACTTC,CASSSSGARETQYF
TRBV5-6,-,TRBJ2-3,TRBD2,TGTGCCAGCAGCTTGGGGACTAGCGGGGGAGATACGCAGTATTTT,CASSLGTSGGDTQYF
TRBV4-3,-,TRBJ1-2,-,TGCGCCAGCAGCAATGGGGGGATGTTTGGCTACACCTTC,CASSNGGMFGYTF
TRBV19,-,TRBJ1-5,-,TGTGCCTCAAAGGGGGGGGCTCGCAATCAGCCCCAGCATTTT,CASKGGARNQPQHF
TRBV6-5,-,TRBJ2-1,TRBD2,TGTGCCAGCAAGGCAGCGGGGTGGAATGAGCAGTTCTTC,CASKAAGWNEQFF
TRBV18,once,TRBJ1-4,-,TGTGCCAGCTCCCCGACAGCAACTAATGAAAAACTGTTTTTT,CASSPTATNEKLFF
TRBV3-1/TRBV3-2,-,TRBJ1-2,TRBD1,TGTGCCAGCAGACCTACAGGGGGAGGCGGTGGCTACACCTTC,CASRPTGGGGGYTF
TRBV19,-,TRBJ2-5,-,TGTGCCAGTAGTCTATCAAGGGGTTTAGACACCCAGTACTTC,CASSLSRGLDTQYF
TRBV19,-,TRBJ2-2,-,TGTGCCAGTAGTCTTGGGGACTCGTCGAACACCGGGGAGCTGTTTTTT,CASSLGDSSNTGELFF
TRBV4-3,-,TRBJ2-2,TRBD1,TGCGCCAGCAGCCAAGATTATAGGGGGCTGTTCGCCGGGGAGCTGTTTTTT,CASSQDYRGLFAGELFF
TRBV29-1,-,TRBJ2-5,TRBD2,TGCAGCGTTGAGGGACTAGCGGGGTTGGAGACCCAGTACTTC,CSVEGLAGLETQYF
TRBV10-3,-,TRBJ2-5,-,TGTGCCATCAAAGCCCAAGAGACCCAGTACTTC,CAIKAQETQYF
TRBV2,-,TRBJ2-3,TRBD2,TGTGCCAGCAGTGGGATTTTGGGGACTAGCGGAAGCACAGATACGCAGTATTTT,CASSGILGTSGSTDTQYF
TRBV25-1,-,TRBJ1-5,-,TGTGCCAGCATCCCAGGGGCGGGCAATCAGCCCCAGCATTTT,CASIPGAGNQPQHF
TRBV6-2/TRBV6-3,-,TRBJ2-7,TRBD1,TGTGCCAGCAGTTCAACCCGGACAGGACCCTACGAGCAGTACTTC,CASSSTRTGPYEQYF
TRBV10-3,-,TRBJ1-3,-,TGTGCCATCAGTGGAAGACAAGACTCTGGAAACACCATATATTTT,CAISGRQDSGNTIYF
TRBV19,-,TRBJ2-4,-,TGTGCCAGTAGCGTGGACTTAGCCAAAAACATTCAGTACTTC,CASSVDLAKNIQYF
TRBV6-6,few,TRBJ2-7,-,TGTGCCAGCAATCTTGCGGGGCCCCTCTACGAGCAGTACTTC,CASNLAGPLYEQYF
TRBV24-1,-,TRBJ2-7,TRBD2,TGTGCCACCAGTCGCGGGGGGGCCTCCTACGAGCAGTACTTC,CATSRGGASYEQYF
TRBV27,-,TRBJ2-1,TRBD2,TGTGCCAGCAGTTTACGTCATCGGTCTGGTAGCGGGGGCTACAATGAGCAGTTCTTC,CASSLRHRSGSGGYNEQFF
TRBV7-2,-,TRBJ2-5,TRBD1,TGTGCCAGCAGGAGACAGGGGGCTGGGGAGACCCAGTACTTC,CASRRQGAGETQYF
TRBV18,-,TRBJ1-1,TRBD1,TGTGCCAGCGGGGTGGGACAGAAAAACACTGAAGCTTTCTTT,CASGVGQKNTEAFF
TRBV7-8,-,TRBJ1-2,-,TGTGCCAGCAGCCCCCCGACATCAACTAACTATGGCTACACCTTC,CASSPPTSTNYGYTF
TRBV30,-,TRBJ1-1,-,TGTGCCTGGAGTCGGGCAGGGAGGAAGGGCACTGAAGCTTTCTTT,CAWSRAGRKGTEAFF
TRBV19,-,TRBJ2-5,-,TGTGCCAGTAGCGGCCTGGGTCCCAGCGGGGAGACCCAGTACTTC,CASSGLGPSGETQYF
TRBV28,-,TRBJ2-2,TRBD2,TGTGCCAGCAGTTTAGGGGGGGGACTCACCGGGGAGCTGTTTTTT,CASSLGGGLTGELFF